This T cell receptor beta chain was recovered during a study of CD8+CD57+ T cells in acquired aplastic anemia. Whoever was chosen for sequencing had shown CD8+CD57+ cell expansion by flow cytometry. V shed 3 bases and J shed 0 bases, with 8 bases lying between them. Germline loops: CDR1 MDHEN, CDR2 SYDVKM. CDR3 length: 14 amino acids. Genomic DNA served as template for TCR beta VDJ and CDR3 profiling. MiXCR, run by TCRdb on the reads, gives a single entry per CDR3 protein. Of about half a million distinct CDR3 sequences listed, around 32% are singletons. The sample taken for sequencing was sorted CD4+, CD8+, or CD8+CD57+ T cells (not recorded which) from PBMCs. This receptor was taken from a human donor with aplastic anemia. This chain uses TRBV28 with TRBJ1-1; D unresolved. The CDR3 DNA follows: TGTGCCAGCAGTTTCGGATTTGTGAACACTGAAGCTTTCTTT. As protein: CASSFGFVNTEAFF. The full variable domain, its missing parts supplied by reference TRBV28 and TRBJ1-1, is DVKVTQSSRYLVKRTGEKVFLECVQDMDHENMFWYRQDPGLGLRLIYFSYDVKMKEKGDIPEGYSVSREKKERFSLILESASTNQTSMYLCASSFGFVNTEAFFGQGTRLTVV.